Presented here are 25 T cell receptor beta chains from one specimen sequenced in a study of neurological immune-mediated disorders. TCRdb re-derived calls from the 5' RACE reads in MiXCR, one entry per CDR3 protein. The sample holds about 32,000 distinct CDR3 sequences; roughly 13% are singletons and the top ten take around 5.3%. Time point reported: technical triplicate 2. The sequenced sample consisted of CD4+ T cells from blood. These receptors all stem from a female donor with HTLV-1-associated myelopathy (HAM/TSP).

This clonotype appeared many times. The chain uses TRBV5-1 and TRBJ1-2; TRBD1 is a possible D gene (5 bases). This CDR3 has 13 residues. The V end lost 0 bases, the J end lost 10 bases, and 13 bases lay between the germline ends. Germline CDR1 reads SGHRS; CDR2 reads YFSETQ. The CDR3 nucleotides are TGCGCCAGCAGCTTGGGACAGTATAACGACTACACCTTC. Amino acid sequence: CASSLGQYNDYTF.

The chain couples TRBV7-9 to TRBJ2-3; a weak D match, TRBD2 (5 bases). Germline V lookup: CDR1 SEHNR, CDR2 FQNEAQ (reference sequence). V lost 7 bases and J lost 4, with 12 bases in between. This CDR3 contains 13 residues. The CDR3 loop reads CASKRGAPDTQYF. CDR3 bases: TGTGCCAGCAAACGGGGAGCCCCAGATACGCAGTATTTT.

Many counts were recorded for this clonotype. V usage is TRBV7-3 and J usage is TRBJ2-3; no firm D call. CDR3 size: 16 residues. Trimming shortened V by 5 bases and J by 0 bases, and 15 bases separated the two germline ends. Germline lookup yields CDR1 SGHTA and CDR2 FQGTGA. The chain's CDR3 is CASSPGYLRSTDTQYF. CDR3 nucleotides: TGTGCCAGCAGCCCGGGCTACCTAAGGAGCACAGATACGCAGTATTTT.

This clonotype was seen at least ten times. V gene TRBV5-1 combines with J gene TRBJ2-1; 12 positions agree with TRBD2. V lost 4 bases, J lost 8 bases, and 10 bases stayed unmatched. The CDR3 is made up of 16 amino acids. Per the germline V gene, CDR1 is SGHRS and CDR2 is YFSETQ. The CDR3 DNA reads as TGCGCCAGCAGCCCGGGAGAACTAGCGGGAGGTTATGAGCAGTTCTTC. Translating gives CASSPGELAGGYEQFF. The full variable domain, with the rest looked up from reference TRBV5-1 and TRBJ2-1, is KAGVTQTPRYLIKTRGQQVTLSCSPISGHRSVSWYQQTPGQGLQFLFEYFSETQRNKGNFPGRFSGRQFSNSRSEMNVSTLELGDSALYLCASSPGELAGGYEQFFGPGTRLTVL.

This clonotype was counted between two and nine times. The V and J genes are TRBV20-1 and TRBJ1-5, with 7 bases matching TRBD1. The CDR3 covers 16 residues. Trimming took 6 bases from V and 2 from J; bases not matched to a gene: 13. Per the germline V gene, CDR1 is DFQATT and CDR2 is SNEGSKA (reference sequence). The CDR3, as DNA: TGCAGTGCAGAAACGACAGGGACCGTTGGCAATCAGCCCCAGCATTTT. This encodes CSAETTGTVGNQPQHF.

This clonotype was seen at least ten times. The chain joins TRBV18 to TRBJ2-1; 7 bases align to TRBD1. J lost 6 bases, V lost 3 bases, and 11 bases had no gene match. The germline V gene has CDR1 KGHSH and CDR2 LQKENI. This CDR3 comprises 16 residues. The CDR3 here is CASSPSGGQSLNEQFF. CDR3 in DNA: TGTGCCAGCTCACCCTCAGGGGGTCAAAGCCTCAATGAGCAGTTCTTC.

The table lists this clonotype with many counts. CDR3 nucleotides: TGTGCCAGCAGTTACTCCCTAGCGACCCGAAAGGATGAGCAGTTCTTC. This codes for CASSYSLATRKDEQFF. The genes are TRBV6-6 and TRBJ2-1, with D possibly TRBD2 on 6 matching bases. Trimming removed 0 bases from V and 8 bases from J, with 17 bases in between. The CDR3 runs 16 residues. Germline V gene data show CDR1 as MNHNY and CDR2 as SVGAGI (reference sequence).

This clonotype was observed many times. V and J are TRBV20-1 and TRBJ2-1; TRBD1 matches 7 bases. J lost 15 bases, V lost 3 bases, and 17 bases had no gene match. This CDR3 has 14 residues. Germline V CDR1 and CDR2: DFQATT, SNEGSKA (reference sequence). The CDR3 coding sequence is TGCAGTGCTAGGAGACCCCTAGGACAGGCAACTTGGTTCTTC. It specifies CSARRPLGQATWFF.

This clonotype occurred many times. CDR3 sequence reads: CASSQVQPSEQYF. The CDR3 DNA is TGTGCCAGCAGCCAGGTGCAACCCAGCGAGCAGTACTTC. J is TRBJ2-7 and V is TRBV14; D is unresolved. Germline lookup yields CDR1 SGHDN and CDR2 FVKESK. The CDR3 consists of 13 residues. Trimming pared 3 bases from V and 6 bases from J, leaving 12 bases between. Full variable domain (missing parts from reference TRBV14 and TRBJ2-7): EAGVTQFPSHSVIEKGQTVTLRCDPISGHDNLYWYRRVMGKEIKFLLHFVKESKQDESGMPNNRFLAERTGGTYSTLKVQPAELEDSGVYFCASSQVQPSEQYFGPGTRLTVT.

There are a few counts of this clonotype. V usage is TRBV20-1 and J usage is TRBJ2-7; 8 bases match TRBD1. From germline, CDR1 is DFQATT and CDR2 SNEGSKA (reference sequence). The CDR3 is 12 amino acids. V was pared by 6 bases and J by 0 bases, with 1 base of the junction left unmatched. In DNA, the CDR3 is TGCAGTGCGGACAGGGACTCCTACGAGCAGTACTTC. Its translation is CSADRDSYEQYF.

This clonotype was seen many times. V usage is TRBV30 and J usage is TRBJ2-7, with D maybe TRBD1 (6 bases). Germline V gene lookup returns CDR1 GTSNPN and CDR2 SVGIG (reference sequence). V was pared by 8 bases and J by 3 bases, with 20 bases between. CDR3 length: 14 residues. CDR3 DNA sequence: TGTGCCCTACGCAGGGGCCGGCCCGGCTACGAGCAGTACTTC. Its translation: CALRRGRPGYEQYF.

This clonotype came up many times. The chain joins TRBV20-1 to TRBJ1-1; D is ambiguous. CDR1 and CDR2 from the germline V gene are DFQATT and SNEGSKA (reference sequence). Trimming stripped 1 base from V and 8 bases from J, with 17 bases between. The CDR3 is 14 residues long. The CDR3 sequence: CSARGLMDAREAFF. DNA of the CDR3: TGCAGTGCTAGAGGTTTGATGGACGCCCGGGAAGCTTTCTTT.

This clonotype counts as medium-sized. V usage is TRBV5-5 and J usage is TRBJ2-6; TRBD1 matches at 8 bases. With 4 bases clipped from V and 0 bases from J, the junction kept 0 bases outside the gene matches. In germline, CDR1 is SGHKS, CDR2 YYEKEE (reference sequence). The CDR3 runs to 15 residues. CDR3 sequence reads: CASSGTGSGANVLTF. In nucleotides, the CDR3 is TGTGCCAGCAGCGGGACAGGCTCTGGGGCCAACGTCCTGACTTTC.

This clonotype occurred many times. V usage is TRBV5-1 and J usage is TRBJ1-1; 7 nucleotides match TRBD1. The CDR3 is 16 residues long. The germline V gene has CDR1 SGHRS and CDR2 YFSETQ. The V and J ends lost 1 base and 1 base, in that order; junction bases with no gene match: 7. The DNA of the CDR3 is TGCGCCAGCAGCTTGAGGACAGGCAATTGGAACACTGAAGCTTTCTTT. Translating it yields CASSLRTGNWNTEAFF. The full variable domain, rest sourced from reference TRBV5-1 and TRBJ1-1, is KAGVTQTPRYLIKTRGQQVTLSCSPISGHRSVSWYQQTPGQGLQFLFEYFSETQRNKGNFPGRFSGRQFSNSRSEMNVSTLELGDSALYLCASSLRTGNWNTEAFFGQGTRLTVV.

In this sample, this clonotype is medium-sized. This rearrangement joins TRBV12-3 or TRBV12-4 to TRBJ2-1; D call uncertain. The CDR3 length is 15 residues. Trimming took 3 bases from V and 3 from J, leaving 12 bases between them. CDR3 residues: CASSFIGPNYNEQFF. The CDR3, as DNA: TGTGCCAGCAGTTTTATCGGGCCCAACTACAATGAGCAGTTCTTC.

This clonotype was seen ten or more times. The chain links TRBV24-1 to TRBJ1-2, with D perhaps TRBD1 (5 bases). Germline V gene sequence: CDR1 KGHDR, CDR2 SFDVKD. The CDR3 covers 13 residues. V lost 8 bases, J lost 4 bases, and 13 bases lay in between. CDR3 sequence reads: CATTQGAGYGYTF. CDR3 DNA: TGTGCCACCACTCAGGGAGCAGGCTATGGCTACACCTTC.

This clonotype has ten or more counts. The rearrangement links TRBV20-1 to TRBJ2-2; no clear D. The CDR3 has 15 amino acids. Trimming took off 0 bases at V and 4 bases at J, with 12 bases between the two ends. CDR1 and CDR2 (germline): DFQATT, SNEGSKA (reference sequence). The CDR3 here is CSARDRAWGTGELFF. The CDR3 DNA follows: TGCAGTGCTAGAGATAGAGCCTGGGGCACCGGGGAGCTGTTTTTT.

This clonotype came up many times. The chain recombines TRBV7-9 with TRBJ1-2; 9 bases agree with TRBD1. The CDR3 runs to 17 residues. The germline CDR1 and CDR2 sequences are SEHNR and FQNEAQ (reference sequence). V lost 5 bases to trimming and J lost 7 bases; unmatched junction nucleotides: 17. This chain's CDR3 is CASSRGQGLLYLGGYTF. In nucleotides, the CDR3 is TGTGCCAGCAGCCGGGGACAGGGTCTGCTGTACCTTGGTGGCTACACCTTC.

This clonotype was seen ten or more times. This chain connects TRBV5-1 to TRBJ2-5; D possibly corresponds to TRBD1 (6 bases). Trimming took 2 bases from V and 0 from J, leaving 11 bases between them. The germline gives CDR1 SGHRS, CDR2 YFSETQ. The CDR3 contains 15 residues. CDR3: CASSLRTGNQETQYF. The CDR3 DNA reads as TGCGCCAGCAGCTTAAGAACAGGGAACCAAGAGACCCAGTACTTC.

The sample holds many counts of this clonotype. The V and J genes are TRBV7-2 and TRBJ1-1; no firm D call. Trimming removed 3 bases from V and 4 bases from J, with 9 bases in between. This CDR3 contains 13 residues. The germline V gene has CDR1 SGHTA and CDR2 FQGNSA. Here the CDR3 reads CASSFGVGTEAFF. The DNA for the CDR3 is TGTGCCAGCAGCTTTGGGGTCGGCACTGAAGCTTTCTTT.

The table lists this clonotype with many counts. V gene TRBV20-1 combines with J gene TRBJ1-2; 8 bases line up with TRBD1. In germline, CDR1 is DFQATT, CDR2 SNEGSKA (reference sequence). The CDR3 totals 15 residues. V lost 4 bases and J lost 5; bases outside the gene matches: 12. CDR3 nucleotide sequence: TGCAGTGCTATAAAATATATAGGGACAGGTTATGGCTACACCTTC. Its protein product is CSAIKYIGTGYGYTF.

This clonotype was seen repeatedly, ten times or more. The chain has TRBV6-5 and TRBJ2-7; 8 bases match TRBD1. This CDR3 is 17 amino acids long. Germline values: CDR1 MNHEY, CDR2 SVGAGI. The ends lost 4 bases at V and 0 bases at J; junction bases unmatched: 11. Here the CDR3 reads CASSSTRRTGSSYEQYF. DNA for the CDR3: TGTGCCAGCAGTTCGACGCGTAGGACAGGGAGCTCCTACGAGCAGTACTTC.

The chain is built from TRBV20-1 and TRBJ2-2, with a tentative D call TRBD1 (7 bases). With 6 bases removed from V and 7 bases from J, the gap between germline ends came to 15 bases. The CDR3 loop spans 13 amino acids. Germline V gene data show CDR1 as DFQATT and CDR2 as SNEGSKA (reference sequence). The CDR3 region has the DNA TGCAGTGCGTCGCCAGGGGGGTTCGGGGAGCTGTTTTTT. It codes for CSASPGGFGELFF.

This clonotype was found many times. The V gene is TRBV7-2, the J gene TRBJ2-7; 9 bases map to TRBD1. CDR3 length: 14 residues. With 4 bases clipped from V and 3 bases from J, the junction kept 4 bases outside the gene matches. Germline CDR1 reads SGHTA; CDR2 reads FQGNSA. In DNA form, the CDR3 reads TGTGCCAGCAGCTCGGGACAGGGAAACTACGAGCAGTACTTC. Translating gives CASSSGQGNYEQYF.

The sample holds many counts of this clonotype. The chain employs TRBV3-1 and TRBJ1-1; the D gene is possibly TRBD1 (6 bases). This CDR3 is 14 amino acids long. Per the germline V gene, CDR1 is LGHDT and CDR2 is YNNKEL (reference sequence). The ends were cut back, 0 bases at V and 5 bases at J, with 10 bases in the middle. CDR3 nucleotides: TGTGCCAGCAGCCAAGAACAGGGAAATACTGAAGCTTTCTTT. Amino acid sequence: CASSQEQGNTEAFF.